The T cell receptor (beta chain) described here comes from a study of blood T cell repertoires in COVID-19. In the study overall: Samples of COVID-19 (acute and convalescent) were obtained from the United States, Italy and Spain. PBMCs, B-cell-depleted T cells, or T cells were the source of the cDNA or gDNA that made up the material.

Original processing methods: Using reference gene primer amplification, nucleated cell counts were estimated. This table comes from immunoSEQ multiplex PCR, and its TCRdb copy is limited to in-frame clones, with some not included. The V and J calls and clone size are taken from that table; D and trimming were inferred from the DNA. Of about 220,000 clones in the sample, roughly four fifths were seen once. Germline loops: CDR1 MNHNY, CDR2 SVGAGI (reference sequence). Trimming left V 7 bases short and J 5 bases short, with 11 bases between. This CDR3 has 12 residues. Enrollment of patients from Seattle took place during active infection, with longitudinal follow-up.

The chain combines TRBV6-6 with TRBJ1-1; D not resolved. This clonotype originated in a woman in her 70s with COVID-19, enrolled during active disease. Specimen: peripheral blood. CDR3 sequence: CASTFGVTEAFF. CDR3 DNA: TGTGCCAGCACCTTCGGGGTGACTGAAGCTTTCTTT.